These T cell receptor beta chains were read from a single sample in a study of T cells after yellow fever vaccination. One entry per CDR3 protein, called by TCRdb with MiXCR from the 5' RACE reads. Of roughly 520,000 distinct CDR3 sequences listed, less than 25% were seen once; the top ten hold about 16%. The starting material was PBMCs, obtained roughly 20 days after the first yellow fever vaccination. The receptors here all came from a man aged 18 to 35 who received the YFV17D yellow fever vaccine. Both conserved end residues are part of each CDR3. The D gene is left open where the match is weak. Some rows mark clone size as missing; the rest say once, few, many or name a class of expanded clone.

D	size	V	J	length	DNA	CDR3
.	few	TRBV4-1	TRBJ1-5	17	TGCGCCAGCAGCCAAATCGACTTGGGCTTTGGCGGTCAGCCCCAGCATTTT	CASSQIDLGFGGQPQHF
TRBD2	.	TRBV5-1	TRBJ2-3	15	TGCGCCAGCAGGGCGCGGGGGGAGCTCACAGATACGCAGTATTTT	CASRARGELTDTQYF
.	.	TRBV6-1	TRBJ1-4	15	TGTGCCAGCTCAATTACCGTCCCTCAGAATGAAAAACTGTTTTTT	CASSITVPQNEKLFF
.	many	TRBV12-3/TRBV12-4	TRBJ1-5	14	TGTGCCAGCAGCTCGGGATCTCTTTATCAGCCCCAGCATTTT	CASSSGSLYQPQHF
TRBD1	few	TRBV24-1	TRBJ1-4	15	TGTGCCACCAGTGATCGGGACAGCTACCCCGAAAAACTGTTTTTT	CATSDRDSYPEKLFF
.	.	TRBV7-2	TRBJ1-2	14	TGTGCCAGCAGCGTTACGACCGAGATTTATGGCTACACCTTC	CASSVTTEIYGYTF
.	.	TRBV4-1	TRBJ1-2	16	TGCGCCAGCAGCCAAGAACCCGGGACAATGAGCTATGGCTACACCTTC	CASSQEPGTMSYGYTF
.	.	TRBV15	TRBJ1-5	18	TGTGCCACCAGCAGAGATCCACCCTTGAGGGAGAGCAATCAGCCCCAGCATTTT	CATSRDPPLRESNQPQHF
TRBD1	.	TRBV7-9	TRBJ1-2	14	TGTGCCAGCAGCTTTGGACAGGGCAAAGGTGGCTACACCTTC	CASSFGQGKGGYTF
.	.	TRBV4-1	TRBJ2-7	14	TGCGCCAGCAGCCACTCACAGGGTTCCTACGAGCAGTACTTC	CASSHSQGSYEQYF
.	many	TRBV7-2	TRBJ2-3	12	TGCGCCAGCAGCTTGGACGGGGATACGCAGTATTTT	CASSLDGDTQYF
TRBD2	few	TRBV6-9	TRBJ2-1	16	TGTGCCAGCACTCCAAACCCTAGCGGGGCTTGTAATGAGCAGTTCTTC	CASTPNPSGACNEQFF
TRBD1	.	TRBV15	TRBJ1-2	15	TGTGCCACCAGCAGAGGGTGGGACAGGGGATATGGCTACACCTTC	CATSRGWDRGYGYTF
TRBD1	.	TRBV6-1	TRBJ2-5	15	TGTGCCAGCAGCACAGGACAGGGGGTAGGGGAGACCCAGTACTTC	CASSTGQGVGETQYF
.	few	TRBV5-1	TRBJ2-5	15	TGCGCCAGCAGCCCTACTGGGGGGCCCAGTGGGACCCAGTACTTC	CASSPTGGPSGTQYF
TRBD1	many	TRBV2	TRBJ1-1	13	TGTGCCAGCAGGCAGGGGGTCGTCGCTGAAGCTTTCTTT	CASRQGVVAEAFF
.	.	TRBV6-2/TRBV6-3	TRBJ2-2	15	TGTGCCAGCGAAACCGACTTGACAAACACCGGGGAGCTGTTTTTT	CASETDLTNTGELFF
.	.	TRBV7-2	TRBJ2-3	14	TGTGCCAGCAGCTTAGCCCCCGCCCGGGATACGCAGTATTTT	CASSLAPARDTQYF
TRBD2	.	TRBV4-2	TRBJ2-3	17	TGTGCCAGCAGCCGAATACTAGCGGGGGGGCCTTCAGATACGCAGTATTTT	CASSRILAGGPSDTQYF
.	few	TRBV5-1	TRBJ2-1	15	TGCGCCAGCCAGGGTTCCAGGAGGAAGAACAATGAGCAGTTCTTC	CASQGSRRKNNEQFF
.	.	TRBV7-9	TRBJ1-1	13	TGTGCCAGCAGCGGACAGAAGAACACTGAAGCTTTCTTT	CASSGQKNTEAFF
.	.	TRBV6-5	TRBJ2-2	16	TGTGCCAGCAGTCGCACACCGGGGAGGAACACCGGGGAGCTGTTTTTT	CASSRTPGRNTGELFF
TRBD2	.	TRBV5-1	TRBJ2-1	18	TGCGCCAGCAGCTTGGACCCCCCAGGTAGCGGGGGGAACAATGAGCAGTTCTTC	CASSLDPPGSGGNNEQFF
.	.	TRBV6-2/TRBV6-3	TRBJ1-5	16	TGTGCCAGCAGTTACGAGGGTGGAGCGAGCAATCAGCCCCAGCATTTT	CASSYEGGASNQPQHF
TRBD1	few	TRBV6-5	TRBJ2-1	16	TGTGCCAGCAGTTTAATTTCGGGACAGGGCTACAATGAGCAGTTCTTC	CASSLISGQGYNEQFF
.	once	TRBV5-1	TRBJ2-3	13	TGCGCCAGCAGCTTGTTCCAGGGAGAAACGCAGTATTTT	CASSLFQGETQYF
.	.	TRBV30	TRBJ1-4	16	TGTGCCTGGAGTCGGGCCCTCGCGGGGGAGGTAGAAAAACTGTTTTTT	CAWSRALAGEVEKLFF
.	few	TRBV3-1	TRBJ2-1	16	TGTGCCAGCAGCCTAATCGGGGGCCTCTCCTACAATGAGCAGTTCTTC	CASSLIGGLSYNEQFF
.	many	TRBV29-1	TRBJ2-7	14	TGCAGCGTTTACGACTTGGAGGGGGAAGGTGAGCAGTACTTC	CSVYDLEGEGEQYF
.	.	TRBV23-1	TRBJ2-2	15	TGCGCCAGCAGTCAAAGCGGCGGAATCACCGGGGAGCTGTTTTTT	CASSQSGGITGELFF
TRBD1	.	TRBV29-1	TRBJ1-1	11	TGCAGCGGCGACAGGGACACTGAAGCTTTCTTT	CSGDRDTEAFF
.	.	TRBV6-2/TRBV6-3	TRBJ1-1	13	TGTGCCAGCAGCCCCCACAAGGTCGCTGAAGCTTTCTTT	CASSPHKVAEAFF
.	once	TRBV3-1	TRBJ2-1	14	TGTGCCAGCAGCCAAGATCTAGCGTCGGATGAGCAGTTCTTC	CASSQDLASDEQFF
TRBD1	few	TRBV24-1	TRBJ2-3	13	TGTGCCACCAGTCAGGGGGCCACAGATACGCAGTATTTT	CATSQGATDTQYF
TRBD1	.	TRBV3-1	TRBJ2-5	16	TGTGCCAGCAGCCGGGCTGGACAGGCGCCTCAAGAGACCCAGTACTTC	CASSRAGQAPQETQYF
.	many	TRBV12-3/TRBV12-4	TRBJ1-3	17	TGTGCCAGCAGTTTAGGGCCCAGGGGAGGTCCTGGAAACACCATATATTTT	CASSLGPRGGPGNTIYF
.	many	TRBV5-1	TRBJ2-3	16	TGCGCCAGCAGCTTGGGGGCCAGTGGGGCGACAGATACGCAGTATTTT	CASSLGASGATDTQYF
TRBD2	.	TRBV20-1	TRBJ2-3	17	TGCAGTGCTAGAGATCAGACTAGCGGGGGGGCCACAGATACGCAGTATTTT	CSARDQTSGGATDTQYF
.	.	TRBV29-1	TRBJ1-1	11	TGCAGCGTGACATTGAACACTGAAGCTTTCTTT	CSVTLNTEAFF
.	few	TRBV7-9	TRBJ2-1	12	TGTGCCAGCAGCGTCGACAGCAGGCAGCAGTTCTTC	CASSVDSRQQFF
TRBD1	.	TRBV7-9	TRBJ2-2	14	TGTGCCAGCAGCACTAACAGGGGGCCTGGGGAGCTGTTTTTT	CASSTNRGPGELFF
TRBD1	.	TRBV20-1	TRBJ1-1	14	TGCAGTGCTAGAGAGTCGGGGACAGGGCCTGAAGCTTTCTTT	CSARESGTGPEAFF
.	.	TRBV28	TRBJ2-6	14	TGTGCCAGCAGTACGAACTCTGGGGCCAACGTCCTGACTTTC	CASSTNSGANVLTF
.	.	TRBV4-1	TRBJ2-3	16	TGCGCCAGCAGCCAAGAAGCCCAGGGGGGGTTAGATACGCAGTATTTT	CASSQEAQGGLDTQYF
.	.	TRBV5-5	TRBJ1-2	13	TGTGCCAGCAGCCGTCCCGGGACTCATGGCTACACCTTC	CASSRPGTHGYTF
TRBD2	.	TRBV9	TRBJ2-1	19	TGTGCCAGCAGCGTAGTTAGTAGCGGGGGTGACAGCTCCTACAATGAGCAGTTCTTC	CASSVVSSGGDSSYNEQFF
TRBD2	.	TRBV19	TRBJ2-1	17	TGTGCCAGTAGTAAATGGGGGTCCGGCGGGAGTTACAATGAGCAGTTCTTC	CASSKWGSGGSYNEQFF
TRBD1	.	TRBV24-1	TRBJ2-1	16	TGTGCCACCAGTGAGAAAGGACAGGGATACTACAATGAGCAGTTCTTC	CATSEKGQGYYNEQFF
TRBD2	.	TRBV12-3/TRBV12-4	TRBJ2-3	16	TGTGCCAGCAGTTTAGACCCCGGGGGGTGGGGAGATACGCAGTATTTT	CASSLDPGGWGDTQYF
.	few	TRBV20-1	TRBJ2-7	14	TGCAGTGCTAGGGAGACTTTTAACTCCTACGAGCAGTACTTC	CSARETFNSYEQYF
.	many	TRBV20-1	TRBJ2-5	12	TGCAGTGCTAGATTTGGCCAAGAGACCCAGTACTTC	CSARFGQETQYF
TRBD2	.	TRBV15	TRBJ2-2	15	TGTGCCACCAGCAGAGATGGGGGGGTCGCCGGGGAGCTGTTTTTT	CATSRDGGVAGELFF